Shown below are 3 T cell receptor beta chains from a single sample sequenced in a study of CD8+CD57+ T cells in acquired aplastic anemia. Genomic DNA served as template for TCR beta VDJ and CDR3 profiling. TCRdb reanalysed the reads using MiXCR and keeps one entry per CDR3 protein. The data show 450,000 to 600,000 distinct CDR3 sequences, roughly 34% seen once. In patients chosen for sequencing, flow cytometry had shown CD8+CD57+ cell expansion. The sample taken for sequencing was sorted CD4+, CD8+, or CD8+CD57+ T cells (not recorded which) from PBMCs. Every receptor here comes from a human donor with aplastic anemia.

The V gene is TRBV19, the J gene TRBJ2-5; D remains ambiguous. CDR1 is LNHDA, CDR2 SQIVND, per germline (reference sequence). V lost 5 bases and J lost 1, with 11 bases in between. The CDR3 covers 14 residues. The CDR3 protein is CASSPPLGQETQYF. The CDR3 DNA is TGTGCCAGTAGTCCCCCCCTGGGCCAAGAGACCCAGTACTTC.

The genes are TRBV12-3 or TRBV12-4 and TRBJ2-5; D may be TRBD2 (6 bases). V was clipped by 1 base and J by 9 bases, with 12 bases between them. This CDR3 comprises 13 residues. The CDR3 coding sequence is TGTGCCAGCAGTTTAGTAGCGGCTTTGGCCCAGTACTTC. This codes for CASSLVAALAQYF.

The chain has TRBV29-1 and TRBJ1-2; D uncertain. V shed 7 bases and J shed 6 bases, with 15 bases lying between them. The CDR3 runs 12 residues. The V gene's germline CDR1 is SQVTM and CDR2 ANQGSEA. In DNA form, the CDR3 reads TGCAGCGCTCAACGGTCAGCGGATGGCTACACCTTC. This sequence encodes CSAQRSADGYTF. The full variable domain, rest sourced from reference TRBV29-1 and TRBJ1-2, is SAVISQKPSRDICQRGTSLTIQCQVDSQVTMMFWYRQQPGQSLTLIATANQGSEATYESGFVIDKFPISRPNLTFSTLTVSNMSPEDSSIYLCSAQRSADGYTFGSGTRLTVV.